This TCR beta chain was sequenced in a study of blood T cells in healthy people across ages. This clonotype has at least ten counts. Trimming removed 2 bases from V and 12 bases from J, with 14 bases in between. This CDR3 comprises 13 residues. In germline, CDR1 is LGHNA, CDR2 YSLEER. A second PCR, run for about 7 to 11 cycles, used a sample-barcoded 5' primer plus a J-beta primer mix. TCRdb reprocessed the 5' RACE reads via MiXCR and lists one record per CDR3 protein. Counted here are roughly 650,000 distinct CDR3 sequences, approximately 30% occurring once; the ten biggest clones make up 15% to 17%.

The rearrangement joins TRBV4-3 to TRBJ2-1; TRBD2 is a possible D gene (6 bases). This TCR was sampled from a woman at least 80 years old in good health. The sequenced sample was blood. The CDR3: CASSQRGGDSQFF. The CDR3 DNA follows: TGCGCCAGCAGCCAAAGAGGTGGGGACTCGCAGTTCTTC.